These 10 T cell receptor beta chains originate from one sample sequenced in a study of T cell clonotyping in hematopoietic cell transplantation. The table came from immunoSEQ multiplex PCR; TCRdb's copy has only in-frame clones and leaves some out. Among 12,000 to 15,000 clones, around 97% were seen once, and the ten largest hold approximately 3.9%. Sample: peripheral blood mononuclear cells, taken 30 days after allogeneic stem cell transplant. These receptors were taken from a female patient between 50 and 60 years old who had an allogeneic stem cell transplant from an unrelated donor, so T cells may come from the graft donor. Some clones in this sample may be carry-over from other donors' samples.

The rearrangement uses TRBV10-3 and TRBJ1-4, with a weak D call TRBD1 (5 bases). With 2 bases removed from V and 5 bases from J, the gap between germline ends came to 9 bases. In germline, CDR1 is ENHRY, CDR2 SYGVKD. This CDR3 spans 14 amino acids. CDR3 loop: CAISEKGLNEKLFF. The CDR3, as DNA: TGTGCCATCAGTGAGAAGGGACTCAATGAAAAACTGTTTTTT.

This sequence joins TRBV6-6 and TRBJ1-1, with D uncertain. CDR3 length: 12 amino acids. From germline, CDR1 is MNHNY and CDR2 SVGAGI (reference sequence). Trimming took 6 bases from V and 8 from J, leaving 13 bases between them. CDR3 DNA sequence: TGTGCCAGCAGCTGGGCCGGGGTGGAAGCTTTCTTT. Translation gives CASSWAGVEAFF.

V is TRBV2 and J is TRBJ2-2; maybe TRBD1 (7 bases). This CDR3 spans 15 amino acids. With 3 bases removed from V and 9 bases from J, the gap between germline ends came to 17 bases. The germline V gene has CDR1 SNHLY and CDR2 FYNNEI. The CDR3 region is CASSDRGRRTRELFF. The CDR3 DNA reads as TGTGCCAGCAGTGACAGGGGGAGGCGTACCCGGGAGCTGTTTTTT.

The gene calls are TRBV6-5 and TRBJ1-1; D gene ambiguous. V lost 0 bases and J 4 bases, leaving 15 bases between the germline ends. The CDR3 sequence is 16 residues long. Looked up from germline, CDR1 is MNHEY and CDR2 is SVGAGI. The CDR3 spells CASSYSETPPGTEAFF. The CDR3 nucleotides are TGTGCCAGCAGTTACTCGGAGACCCCCCCGGGCACTGAAGCTTTCTTT.

V usage is TRBV4-1 and J usage is TRBJ1-2, with D possibly being TRBD1 (5 bases). Germline CDR1 and CDR2: MGHRA and YSYEKL. CDR3 length: 15 residues. Trimming pared 0 bases from V and 4 bases from J, leaving 12 bases between. For the CDR3, the DNA is TGCGCCAGCAGCCAAGATAGGGGCCAGTCCTATGGCTACACCTTC. It specifies CASSQDRGQSYGYTF.

V usage is TRBV11-2 and J usage is TRBJ2-3; D is possibly TRBD2 (7 bases). This CDR3 spans 15 amino acids. Looked up from germline, CDR1 is SGHAT and CDR2 is FQNNGV. V dropped 0 bases and J dropped 10 bases, with 17 bases sitting between them. Here the CDR3 reads CASSLDPLGGAPQYF. DNA of the CDR3: TGTGCCAGCAGCTTAGACCCCTTAGGGGGGGCCCCGCAGTATTTT.

This sequence joins TRBV7-6 and TRBJ2-7; 8 bases match TRBD1. The CDR3 loop spans 13 amino acids. Germline V gives CDR1 SGHVS, CDR2 FNYEAQ. V gave up 6 bases and J gave up 3 bases; unmatched junction bases: 4. CDR3 protein: CASSKTGDYEQYF. In nucleotides, the CDR3 is TGTGCCAGCAGTAAGACAGGGGACTACGAGCAGTACTTC.

The chain has TRBV30 and TRBJ1-4, with 8 bases fitting TRBD1. The germline V gene encodes CDR1 GTSNPN and CDR2 SVGIG (reference sequence). The CDR3 loop spans 12 amino acids. CDR3 sequence reads: CASGQGGEKLFF. The CDR3 nucleotides are TGTGCTTCCGGACAGGGTGGGGAAAAACTGTTTTTT.

The genes are TRBV21-1 and TRBJ1-1; the table's D call of TRBD1 was not tested on the DNA. TRBV21-1 is described as a pseudogene. CDR3 length: 15 residues. The CDR3 DNA follows: TGTGCCAGCACCCCAGACAGGGGGCGAGACACTGAAGCTTTCTTT. Translated: CASTPDRGRDTEAFF.

The chain links TRBV5-4 to TRBJ2-7; TRBD2 agrees at 11 bases. V trimming: 5 bases; J trimming: 6 bases; junction bases outside the gene matches: 10. This CDR3 contains 15 residues. The V gene's germline CDR1 is SGHNT and CDR2 YYREEE (reference sequence). CDR3: CASSRGLAGGTEQYF. The CDR3 DNA reads TGTGCCAGCAGTAGGGGTCTAGCGGGGGGAACCGAGCAGTACTTC. The entire variable domain, with the rest obtained from reference TRBV5-4 and TRBJ2-7, is as follows: ETGVTQSPTHLIKTRGQQVTLRCSSQSGHNTVSWYQQALGQGPQFIFQYYREEENGRGNFPPRFSGLQFPNYSSELNVNALELDDSALYLCASSRGLAGGTEQYFGPGTRLTVT.